The subject of this entry is one TCR beta chain. Antigen specificity is unknown. Amplification targeted the TCR beta CDR3 regions, with RNA transcripts as the source material. RT-PCR was first run with HTBI primers, then multiplex PCR in a second round. TCRdb re-derived calls from the multiplex PCR reads in MiXCR, one entry per CDR3 protein. This sample yields roughly 500,000 distinct CDR3 sequences, of which over 13% are seen a single time; roughly 9.8% belongs to the top ten. The CDR3 extends over 14 amino acids. Per germline, CDR1 SGDLS and CDR2 YYNGEE. The V gene lost 3 bases and the J gene lost 0 bases, with 10 bases spanning the gap. The data are from a study of Graves' ophthalmopathy and Graves' hyperthyroidism. Study-wide results and limits: Sensitivity reached just under 90% and specificity approximately 81% for a 13-signature model separating ophthalmopathy from stable hyperthyroidism.

Specimen: blood. This TCR was sampled from a woman in her 30s with Graves' ophthalmopathy. The chain recombines TRBV9 with TRBJ2-7, with D perhaps being TRBD1 or TRBD2 (5 bases each). CDR3 loop: CASSAGTFSYEQYF. DNA for the CDR3: TGTGCCAGCAGCGCCGGGACCTTCTCCTACGAGCAGTACTTC.